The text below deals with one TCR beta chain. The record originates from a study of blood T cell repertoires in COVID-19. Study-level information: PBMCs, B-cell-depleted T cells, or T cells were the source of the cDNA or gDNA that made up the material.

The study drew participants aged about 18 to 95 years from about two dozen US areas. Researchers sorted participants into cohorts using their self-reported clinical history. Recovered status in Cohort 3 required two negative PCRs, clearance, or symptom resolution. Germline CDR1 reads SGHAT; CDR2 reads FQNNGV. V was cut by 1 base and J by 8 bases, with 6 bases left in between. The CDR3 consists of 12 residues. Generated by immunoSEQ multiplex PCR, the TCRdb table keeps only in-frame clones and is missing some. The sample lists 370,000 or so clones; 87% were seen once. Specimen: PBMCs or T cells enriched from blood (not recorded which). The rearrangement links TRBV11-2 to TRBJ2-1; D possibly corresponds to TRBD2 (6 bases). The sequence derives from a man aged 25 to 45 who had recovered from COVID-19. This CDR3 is CASSLGGDEQFF. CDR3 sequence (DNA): TGTGCCAGCAGCTTAGGGGGGGATGAGCAGTTCTTC.